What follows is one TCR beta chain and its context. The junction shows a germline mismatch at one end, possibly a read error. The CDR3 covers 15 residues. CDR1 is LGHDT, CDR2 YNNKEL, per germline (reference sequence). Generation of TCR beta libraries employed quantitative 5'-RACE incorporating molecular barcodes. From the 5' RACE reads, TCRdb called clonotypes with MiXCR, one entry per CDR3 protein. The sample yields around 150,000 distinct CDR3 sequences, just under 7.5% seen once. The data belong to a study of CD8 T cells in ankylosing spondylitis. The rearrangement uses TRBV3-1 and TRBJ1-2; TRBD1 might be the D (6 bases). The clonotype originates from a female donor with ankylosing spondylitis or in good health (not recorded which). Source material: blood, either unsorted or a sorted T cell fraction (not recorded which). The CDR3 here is CACSTPDSLNYGYTF. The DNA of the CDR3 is TGTGCCTGCAGCACGCCGGACAGCCTTAACTATGGCTACACCTTC.